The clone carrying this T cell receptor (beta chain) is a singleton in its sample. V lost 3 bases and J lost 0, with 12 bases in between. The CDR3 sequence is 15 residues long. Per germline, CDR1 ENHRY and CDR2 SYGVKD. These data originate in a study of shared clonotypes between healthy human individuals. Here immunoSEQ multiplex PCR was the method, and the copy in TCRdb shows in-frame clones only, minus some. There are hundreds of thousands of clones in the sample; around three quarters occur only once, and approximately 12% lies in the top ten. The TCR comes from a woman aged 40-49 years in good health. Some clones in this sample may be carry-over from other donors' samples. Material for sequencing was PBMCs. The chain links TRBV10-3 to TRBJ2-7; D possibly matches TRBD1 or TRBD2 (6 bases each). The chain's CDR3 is CAISEQGGSSYEQYF. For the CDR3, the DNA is TGTGCCATCAGTGAACAAGGGGGGAGCTCCTACGAGCAGTACTTC.